The 14 T cell receptor beta chains below were found in one sample sequenced in a study of cytomegalovirus exposure and HLA in healthy donors. Primers included in the PCR were 60 Vbeta and 13 Jbeta primers. Sequenced by immunoSEQ multiplex PCR; TCRdb stores in-frame clones only, minus some. The sample consists of over 150,000 clones, roughly 80% of them appearing once. The sample consisted of PBMCs. The receptors here all came from a male donor in good health and CMV-seronegative.

This chain joins TRBV29-1 and TRBJ2-1, with D maybe TRBD2 (7 bases). Germline V CDR1 and CDR2: SQVTM, ANQGSEA. The CDR3 runs 15 residues. Trimming took 6 bases from V and 4 from J, leaving 19 bases between them. CDR3 loop: CSVQRDTGGYNEQFF. DNA of the CDR3: TGCAGCGTACAAAGGGACACCGGGGGGTACAATGAGCAGTTCTTC.

The chain uses TRBV4-2 and TRBJ2-3, with 8 bases fitting TRBD2. This CDR3 comprises 16 residues. Looked up from germline, CDR1 is LGHNA and CDR2 is YNFKEQ. Germline trimming cut 1 base from V and 4 bases from J; bases unmatched to any gene: 7. CDR3 loop: CASSQAQISGADTQYF. CDR3 nucleotides: TGTGCCAGCAGCCAAGCCCAGATTAGCGGGGCAGATACGCAGTATTTT.

V usage is TRBV13 and J usage is TRBJ1-4, with TRBD1 matching 7 bases. Losses at the gene ends were 6 bases for V and 4 bases for J; bases not matched to a gene: 8. The CDR3 has 15 residues. Germline-derived CDR1 and CDR2 are PRHDT and FYEKMQ (reference sequence). DNA of the CDR3: TGTGCCAGCAGGAATAGGGGGCTCAGTAATGAAAAACTGTTTTTT. As protein: CASRNRGLSNEKLFF.

The table lists this clone with a few counts. The chain couples TRBV5-8 to TRBJ1-1; TRBD1 matches 9 bases. The length of the CDR3 is 15 residues. Germline trimming cut 3 bases from V and 2 bases from J; bases unmatched to any gene: 5. Per germline, CDR1 SGHTS and CDR2 YDEGEE. CDR3 sequence: CASSSGQGGNTEAFF. DNA for the CDR3: TGTGCCAGCAGCTCGGGACAGGGTGGAAACACTGAAGCTTTCTTT.

This clone came up a few times. The chain couples TRBV2 to TRBJ2-2; 11 bases line up with TRBD1. Germline loops: CDR1 SNHLY, CDR2 FYNNEI. The CDR3 has 16 residues. V shed 6 bases and J 4 bases; nucleotides not matched to a gene: 7. CDR3 sequence (DNA): TGTGCCAGCAGCCTGGGACAGGGGGAGCGCACCGGGGAGCTGTTTTTT. As protein: CASSLGQGERTGELFF.

The chain carries TRBV30 and TRBJ2-3, with D possibly matching TRBD1 (6 bases). The CDR3 is 13 residues long. The V gene lost 5 bases and the J gene lost 0 bases, with 9 bases spanning the gap. Per germline, CDR1 GTSNPN and CDR2 SVGIG (reference sequence). CDR3 coding DNA: TGTGCCTGGGGACAGAGAAGCACAGATACGCAGTATTTT. It encodes CAWGQRSTDTQYF.

The chain combines TRBV19 with TRBJ1-1; D might be TRBD1 (5 bases). This CDR3 is built from 13 residues. Germline V gives CDR1 LNHDA, CDR2 SQIVND (reference sequence). V dropped 3 bases and J dropped 5 bases, with 10 bases sitting between them. The CDR3, as DNA: TGTGCCAGTAGTATGGGCAGGGAAACTGAAGCTTTCTTT. Translating it yields CASSMGRETEAFF.

This clone was detected a few times. The V and J genes are TRBV6-1 and TRBJ2-3, with TRBD1 matching 7 bases. Germline CDR1 is MNHNS and CDR2 is SASEGT. The CDR3 covers 12 residues. Trimming at V came to 7 bases and at J to 4 bases, leaving 2 bases not matched to a gene. CDR3 sequence reads: CASNDRADTQYF. The CDR3 DNA follows: TGTGCCAGCAATGACAGGGCAGATACGCAGTATTTT.

The V gene is TRBV12-5, the J gene TRBJ2-7, with 7 bases matching TRBD1. Germline V gene data show CDR1 as LGHNT and CDR2 as FRNRAP. This CDR3 contains 12 residues. V lost 7 bases and J lost 5; bases outside the gene matches: 5. The CDR3 bases are TGTGCTAGTGCCCTCGACAGGGACGAGCAGTACTTC. It codes for CASALDRDEQYF.

The chain uses TRBV6-1 and TRBJ1-5; a weak D match, TRBD1 (5 bases). The germline gives CDR1 MNHNS, CDR2 SASEGT. This CDR3 comprises 17 residues. V gave up 4 bases and J gave up 0 bases, with 16 bases separating them. The CDR3 DNA reads TGTGCCAGCAGTGGTCGGGAGGGGCCGTATAGCAATCAGCCCCAGCATTTT. Translated: CASSGREGPYSNQPQHF.

The chain combines TRBV5-6 with TRBJ2-2; 8 nucleotides agree with TRBD2. The ends lost 1 base at V and 5 bases at J; junction bases unmatched: 4. This CDR3 is built from 15 residues. Germline CDR1 reads SGHDT; CDR2 reads YYEEEE. The CDR3 region is CASSLSGRGTGELFF. The CDR3 bases are TGTGCCAGCAGCTTGAGCGGGAGAGGGACCGGGGAGCTGTTTTTT.

A single count supports this clone. The chain joins TRBV11-3 to TRBJ2-1; 8 bases fit TRBD1. Germline V gene lookup returns CDR1 SGHNT and CDR2 YENEEA. V dropped 4 bases and J dropped 6; count of bases not matched to a gene: 8. This CDR3 is 15 amino acids long. Here the CDR3 reads CASSSGQGWGNEQFF. The CDR3 DNA reads TGTGCCAGCAGCTCCGGACAGGGTTGGGGCAATGAGCAGTTCTTC. Supplemented by reference TRBV11-3 and TRBJ2-1, the full variable domain reads EAGVVQSPRYKIIEKKQPVAFWCNPISGHNTLYWYLQNLGQGPELLIRYENEEAVDDSQLPKDRFSAERLKGVDSTLKIQPAELGDSAVYLCASSSGQGWGNEQFFGPGTRLTVL.

CDR3 DNA sequence: TGTGCCAGCAGCCGAACAGGGTTTGTGTTGGATGGCTACACCTTC. Translated: CASSRTGFVLDGYTF. The J gene is TRBJ1-2, the V gene TRBV7-8, with D tentatively TRBD1 (6 bases). The germline CDR1 and CDR2 sequences are SGHVS and FQNEAQ. Trimming took off 5 bases at V and 6 bases at J, with 19 bases between the two ends. This CDR3 comprises 15 residues.

The chain couples TRBV28 to TRBJ2-5; 8 nucleotides line up with TRBD2. Germline CDR1 MDHEN, CDR2 SYDVKM. The junction had 7 bases not matched to a gene; V was cut back by 2 bases and J by 5 bases. This CDR3 has 15 amino acids. DNA of the CDR3: TGTGCCAGCAGTTTAGGCGGGGGGCGAACCGAGACCCAGTACTTC. Amino acids: CASSLGGGRTETQYF.